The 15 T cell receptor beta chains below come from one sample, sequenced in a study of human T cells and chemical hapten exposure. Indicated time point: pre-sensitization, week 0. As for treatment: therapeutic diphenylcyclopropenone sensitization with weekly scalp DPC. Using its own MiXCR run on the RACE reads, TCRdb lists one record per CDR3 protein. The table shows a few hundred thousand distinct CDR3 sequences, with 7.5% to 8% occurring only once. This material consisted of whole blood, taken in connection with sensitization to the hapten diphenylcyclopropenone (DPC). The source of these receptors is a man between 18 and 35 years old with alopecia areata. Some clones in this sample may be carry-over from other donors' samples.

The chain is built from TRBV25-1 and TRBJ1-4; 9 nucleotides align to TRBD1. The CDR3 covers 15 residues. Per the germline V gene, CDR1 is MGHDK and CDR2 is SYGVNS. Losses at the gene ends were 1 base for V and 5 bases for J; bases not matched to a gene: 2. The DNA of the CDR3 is TGTGCCAGCAGTGAATTGGGACAGGGAAATGAAAAACTGTTTTTT. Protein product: CASSELGQGNEKLFF.

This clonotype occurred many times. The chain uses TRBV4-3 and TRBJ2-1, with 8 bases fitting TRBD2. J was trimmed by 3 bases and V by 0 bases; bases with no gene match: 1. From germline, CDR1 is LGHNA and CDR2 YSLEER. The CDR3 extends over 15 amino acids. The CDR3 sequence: CASSQEGTSYNEQFF. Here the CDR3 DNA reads TGCGCCAGCAGCCAAGAAGGGACTAGCTACAATGAGCAGTTCTTC.

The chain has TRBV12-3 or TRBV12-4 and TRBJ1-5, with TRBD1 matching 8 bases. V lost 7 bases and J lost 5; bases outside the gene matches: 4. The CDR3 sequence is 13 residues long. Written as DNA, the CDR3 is TGTGCCAGCACCCCGGGACAGGATCAGCCCCAGCATTTT. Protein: CASTPGQDQPQHF.

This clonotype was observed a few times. The CDR3 bases are TGTGCCACTACGGGGGGCAAGGAGCTGTTTTTT. As protein: CATTGGKELFF. This chain connects TRBV10-3 to TRBJ2-2; perhaps TRBD2 as D (7 bases). The CDR3 totals 11 residues. Germline values: CDR1 ENHRY, CDR2 SYGVKD. Trimming stripped 10 bases from V and 10 bases from J, with 13 bases between.

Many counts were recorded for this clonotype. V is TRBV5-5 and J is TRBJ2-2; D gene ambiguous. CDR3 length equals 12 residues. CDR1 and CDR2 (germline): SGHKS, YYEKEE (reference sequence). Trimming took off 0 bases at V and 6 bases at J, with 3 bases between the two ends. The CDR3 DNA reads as TGTGCCAGCAGCTTGGGAGCCGGGGAGCTGTTTTTT. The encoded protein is CASSLGAGELFF.

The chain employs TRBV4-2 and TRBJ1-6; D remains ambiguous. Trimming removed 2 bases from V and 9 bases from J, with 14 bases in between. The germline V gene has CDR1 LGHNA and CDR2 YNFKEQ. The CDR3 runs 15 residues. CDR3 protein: CASSQLSRVSSPLHF. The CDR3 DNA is TGTGCCAGCAGCCAATTGAGTAGGGTATCTTCACCCCTCCACTTT.

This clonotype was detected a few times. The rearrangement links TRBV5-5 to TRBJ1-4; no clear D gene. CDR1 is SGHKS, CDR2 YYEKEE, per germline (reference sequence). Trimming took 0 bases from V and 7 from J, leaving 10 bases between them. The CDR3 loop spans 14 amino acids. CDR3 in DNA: TGTGCCAGCAGCTTGGCGCTTTTTGGTGAAAAACTGTTTTTT. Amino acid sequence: CASSLALFGEKLFF.

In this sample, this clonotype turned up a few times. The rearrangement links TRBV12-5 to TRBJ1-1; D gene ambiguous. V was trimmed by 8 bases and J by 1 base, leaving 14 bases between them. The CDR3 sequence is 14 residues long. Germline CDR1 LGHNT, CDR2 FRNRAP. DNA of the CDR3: TGTGCTAGTTGGCCTGGGCCCCCGAACACTGAAGCTTTCTTT. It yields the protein CASWPGPPNTEAFF.

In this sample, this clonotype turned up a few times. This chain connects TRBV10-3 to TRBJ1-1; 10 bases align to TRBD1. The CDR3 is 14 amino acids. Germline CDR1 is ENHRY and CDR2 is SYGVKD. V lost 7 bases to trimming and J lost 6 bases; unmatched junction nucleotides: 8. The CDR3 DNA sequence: TGTGCCATCACCCCGGGACAGGGGTGGGCTGAAGCTTTCTTT. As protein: CAITPGQGWAEAFF.

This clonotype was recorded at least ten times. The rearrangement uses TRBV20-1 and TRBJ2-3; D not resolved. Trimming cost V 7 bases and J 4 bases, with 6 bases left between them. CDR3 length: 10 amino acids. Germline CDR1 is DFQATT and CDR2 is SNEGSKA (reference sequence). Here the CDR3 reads CSGRADTQYF. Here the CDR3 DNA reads TGCAGTGGGAGAGCAGATACGCAGTATTTT.

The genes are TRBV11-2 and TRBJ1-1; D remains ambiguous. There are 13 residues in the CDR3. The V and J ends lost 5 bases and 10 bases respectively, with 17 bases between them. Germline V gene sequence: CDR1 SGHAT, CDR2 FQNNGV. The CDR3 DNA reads TGTGCCAGCAGCCCGGGTCTGACGGCCAGAGCTTTCTTT. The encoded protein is CASSPGLTARAFF.

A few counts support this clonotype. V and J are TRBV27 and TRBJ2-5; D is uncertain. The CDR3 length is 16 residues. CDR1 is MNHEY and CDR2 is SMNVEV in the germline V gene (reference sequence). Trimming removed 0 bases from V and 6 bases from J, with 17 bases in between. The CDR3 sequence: CASSLSFDSLTKTQYF. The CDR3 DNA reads TGTGCCAGCAGTTTATCATTCGACTCTCTCACGAAGACCCAGTACTTC.

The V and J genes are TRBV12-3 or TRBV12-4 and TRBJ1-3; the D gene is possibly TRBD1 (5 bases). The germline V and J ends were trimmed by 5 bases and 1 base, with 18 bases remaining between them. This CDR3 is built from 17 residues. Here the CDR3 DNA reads TGTGCCAGCAGTGAGTGGGGGGGATTGACTTCTGGAAACACCATATATTTT. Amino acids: CASSEWGGLTSGNTIYF.

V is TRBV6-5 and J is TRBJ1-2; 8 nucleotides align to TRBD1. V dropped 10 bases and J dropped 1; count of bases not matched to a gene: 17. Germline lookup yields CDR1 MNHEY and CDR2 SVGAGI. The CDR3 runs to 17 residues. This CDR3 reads CATRKPGGFNFNYGYTF. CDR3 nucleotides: TGTGCCACTCGGAAGCCAGGGGGCTTTAATTTTAACTATGGCTACACCTTC.

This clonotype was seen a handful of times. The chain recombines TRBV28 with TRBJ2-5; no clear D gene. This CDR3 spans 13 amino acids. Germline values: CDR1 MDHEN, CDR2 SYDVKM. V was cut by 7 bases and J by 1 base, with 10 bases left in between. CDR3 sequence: CASTAQIQETQYF. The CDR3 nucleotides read TGTGCCAGCACCGCACAGATCCAAGAGACCCAGTACTTC.